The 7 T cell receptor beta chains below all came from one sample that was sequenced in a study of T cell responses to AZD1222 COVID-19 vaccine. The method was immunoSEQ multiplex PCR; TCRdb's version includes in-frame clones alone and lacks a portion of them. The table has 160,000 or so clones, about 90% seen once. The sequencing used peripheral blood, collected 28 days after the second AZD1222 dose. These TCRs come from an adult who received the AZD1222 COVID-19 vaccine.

Written as DNA, the CDR3 is TGTGCCAGCAGTTTATACCCCGCCTCGACTAATTCACCCCTCCACTTT. This translates into CASSLYPASTNSPLHF. This chain links TRBV27 with TRBJ1-6; D is ambiguous. V was cut by 1 base and J by 6 bases, with 13 bases left in between. CDR3 length: 16 residues. Germline lookup yields CDR1 MNHEY and CDR2 SMNVEV (reference sequence).

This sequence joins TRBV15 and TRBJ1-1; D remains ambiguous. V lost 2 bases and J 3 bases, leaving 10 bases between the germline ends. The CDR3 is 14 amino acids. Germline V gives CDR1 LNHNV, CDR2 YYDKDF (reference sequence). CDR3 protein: CATSRSEGYTEAFF. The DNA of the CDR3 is TGTGCCACCAGCAGATCAGAGGGATACACTGAAGCTTTCTTT.

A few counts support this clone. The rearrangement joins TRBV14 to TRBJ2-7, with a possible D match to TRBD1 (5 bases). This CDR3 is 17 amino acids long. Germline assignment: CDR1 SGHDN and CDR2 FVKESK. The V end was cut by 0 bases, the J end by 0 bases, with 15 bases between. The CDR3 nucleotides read TGTGCCAGCAGCCAAGATCTATCGCCAGGGTACTCCTACGAGCAGTACTTC. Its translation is CASSQDLSPGYSYEQYF.

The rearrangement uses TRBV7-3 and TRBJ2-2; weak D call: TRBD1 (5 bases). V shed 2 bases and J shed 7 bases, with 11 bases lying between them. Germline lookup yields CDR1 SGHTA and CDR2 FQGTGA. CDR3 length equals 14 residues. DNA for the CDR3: TGTGCCAGCAGCTTAGAAGGGGCAGGCGGGGAGCTGTTTTTT. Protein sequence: CASSLEGAGGELFF.

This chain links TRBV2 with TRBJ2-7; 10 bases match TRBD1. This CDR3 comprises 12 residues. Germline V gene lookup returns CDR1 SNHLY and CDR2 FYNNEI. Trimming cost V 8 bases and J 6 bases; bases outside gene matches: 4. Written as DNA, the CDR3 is TGTGCCAGCGGGACAGGGGTGGTCGAGCAGTACTTC. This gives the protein CASGTGVVEQYF.

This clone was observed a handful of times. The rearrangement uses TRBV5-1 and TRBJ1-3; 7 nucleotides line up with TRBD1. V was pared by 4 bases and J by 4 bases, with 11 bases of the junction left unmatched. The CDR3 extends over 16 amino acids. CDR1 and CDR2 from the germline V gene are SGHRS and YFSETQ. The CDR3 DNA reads TGCGCCAGCAGCGCGACCCCACGGGACAGCGGAAACACCATATATTTT. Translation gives CASSATPRDSGNTIYF.

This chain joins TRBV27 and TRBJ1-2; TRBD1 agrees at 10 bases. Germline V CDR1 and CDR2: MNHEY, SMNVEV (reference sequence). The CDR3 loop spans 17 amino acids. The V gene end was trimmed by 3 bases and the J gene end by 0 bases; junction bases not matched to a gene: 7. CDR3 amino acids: CASSFGQGGLPNYGYTF. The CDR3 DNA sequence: TGTGCCAGCAGTTTCGGACAGGGGGGCCTCCCTAACTATGGCTACACCTTC.